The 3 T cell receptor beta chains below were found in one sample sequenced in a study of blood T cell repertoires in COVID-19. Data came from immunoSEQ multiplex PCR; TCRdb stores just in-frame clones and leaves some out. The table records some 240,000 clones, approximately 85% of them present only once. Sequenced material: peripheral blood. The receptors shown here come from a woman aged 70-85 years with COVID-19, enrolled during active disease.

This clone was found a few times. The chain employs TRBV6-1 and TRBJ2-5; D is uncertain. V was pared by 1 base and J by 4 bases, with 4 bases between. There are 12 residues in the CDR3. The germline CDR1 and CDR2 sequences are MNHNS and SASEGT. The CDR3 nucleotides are TGTGCCAGCAGTGAAGTCCGAGAGACCCAGTACTTC. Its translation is CASSEVRETQYF.

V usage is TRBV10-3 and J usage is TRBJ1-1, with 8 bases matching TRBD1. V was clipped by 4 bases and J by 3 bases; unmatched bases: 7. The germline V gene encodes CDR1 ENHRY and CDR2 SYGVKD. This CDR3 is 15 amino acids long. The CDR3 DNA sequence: TGTGCCATCAGTGGCGGACAGGGACCATACACTGAAGCTTTCTTT. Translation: CAISGGQGPYTEAFF.

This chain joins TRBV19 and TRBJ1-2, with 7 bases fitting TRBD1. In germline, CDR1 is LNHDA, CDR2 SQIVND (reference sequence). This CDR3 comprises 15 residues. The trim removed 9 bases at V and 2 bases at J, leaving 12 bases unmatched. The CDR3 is CASHQAGTANYGYTF. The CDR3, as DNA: TGTGCCAGCCATCAAGCCGGGACAGCAAACTATGGCTACACCTTC.